The next 3 T cell receptor beta chains were all read from a single sample in a study of T cells in Graves' hyperthyroidism and ophthalmopathy. TCR beta CDR3 region amplification was performed from RNA transcripts. When the TCR CDR3 underwent first-round RT-PCR, the HTBI primer set was used. TCRdb analysed the multiplex PCR reads with MiXCR anew, one entry per CDR3 protein. This table holds a few hundred thousand distinct CDR3 sequences, 46% found once. Sample: peripheral blood or thyroid tissue (not recorded which). Receptor source: a woman in her late teens or twenties with Graves' hyperthyroidism.

J is TRBJ2-7 and V is TRBV10-1; no firm D call. CDR1 WNHNN and CDR2 SYGVQD come from the germline V gene (reference sequence). This CDR3 region has 13 residues. The ends were cut back, 0 bases at V and 6 bases at J, with 9 bases in the middle. The CDR3 region has the DNA TGCGCCAGCAGTGAGTCGGCCGGGTTCGAGCAGTACTTC. This sequence encodes CASSESAGFEQYF.

This clonotype was picked up many times. The rearrangement uses TRBV6-5 and TRBJ2-7; no definite D call. This CDR3 contains 15 residues. The germline V gene has CDR1 MNHEY and CDR2 SVGAGI. Deletions cut 3 bases from V and 2 bases from J, with 14 bases between. CDR3 loop: CASSYRLERAYEQYF. The CDR3 coding sequence is TGTGCCAGCAGTTATCGGCTTGAAAGAGCCTACGAGCAGTACTTC.

This clonotype has only a few counts. V and J are TRBV9 and TRBJ2-1, with D uncertain. V lost 0 bases to trimming and J lost 5 bases, with 9 bases between them. The CDR3 runs to 14 residues. The germline V gene has CDR1 SGDLS and CDR2 YYNGEE. The CDR3 loop is CASSVESRHNEQFF. CDR3 in DNA: TGTGCCAGCAGCGTAGAAAGCCGCCACAATGAGCAGTTCTTC.